This TCR beta chain derives from a study of tumor-infiltrating lymphocytes in primary liver carcinoma. About this clonotype itself: The antigen is not known.

The investigators made TCR beta cDNA from roughly 0.45 ug total RNA, using a constant-region primer. Investigators got TCR beta libraries out of three nested multiplex PCR rounds, done with slightly modified ARM-PCR. Each of the first two PCR rounds ran nine to ten cycles with TRBV1-TRBV30 forward and C-beta reverse primers. In TCRdb, the multiplex PCR reads were re-called with MiXCR into one record per CDR3 protein. The sample has 250,000 to 350,000 distinct CDR3 sequences; 50% to 60% are singletons. The study, taken as a whole, reports: Comparison of CD4+ and CD8+ repertoires was precluded by bulk unsorted samples.

Trimming left V 6 bases short and J 10 bases short, with 16 bases between. This CDR3 region has 14 residues. Germline values: CDR1 SGHDN, CDR2 FVKESK. Extraction also yielded germline DNA, while blood RNA was obtained from unsorted whole blood. The receptor was isolated from a woman aged 25 to 39 with primary liver carcinoma and hepatitis B virus infection. J is TRBJ1-6 and V is TRBV14, with D possibly TRBD1 on 6 matching bases. Sequencing used peripheral blood. CDR3 DNA sequence: TGTGCCAGCAGTCGATCAGGGGAGGGATCACCCCTCCACTTT. Its translation is CASSRSGEGSPLHF.